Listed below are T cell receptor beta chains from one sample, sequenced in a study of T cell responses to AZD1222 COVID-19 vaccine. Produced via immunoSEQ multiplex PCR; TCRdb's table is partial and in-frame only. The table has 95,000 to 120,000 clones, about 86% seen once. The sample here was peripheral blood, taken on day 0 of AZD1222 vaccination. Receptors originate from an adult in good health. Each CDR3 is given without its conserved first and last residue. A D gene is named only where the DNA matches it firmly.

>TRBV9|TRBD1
ASSPRGQLNTEAF
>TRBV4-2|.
ASSHAAASGTEAF
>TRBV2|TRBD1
ASRVGQGAAAVINSPLH
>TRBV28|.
ASSPGGSYEQY
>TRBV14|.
ASSQGQGELF
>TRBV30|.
AWSAGRTSSYNSPLH
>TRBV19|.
ASSTPGSNTEAF
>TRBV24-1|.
ATSGSGADPLANYGYT
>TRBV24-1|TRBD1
ARTRGDRGGCGAYLLYGYT
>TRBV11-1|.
ASSFWDTGVPEQY
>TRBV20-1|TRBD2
SASWVAGAETQY
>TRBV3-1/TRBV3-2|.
ASSQRGSDSPLH
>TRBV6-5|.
ASRQRQPGTQY
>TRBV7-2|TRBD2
ASSLMASGGTDTQY
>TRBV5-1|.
ASRGGSEADTQY
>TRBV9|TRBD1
ASSHPQGAGNEKLF
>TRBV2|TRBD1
ASSEQGATEAF
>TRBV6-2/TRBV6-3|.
ASSYSSYEQY
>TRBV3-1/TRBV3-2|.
ASSQDSDTGGYT
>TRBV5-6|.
ASSPMAGANQPQH
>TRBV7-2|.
ASSLRVAAPANTDTQY
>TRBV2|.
ASGEGDYGYT
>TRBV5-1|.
ASSPGQGLGEQY
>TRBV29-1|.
SVARRLSNTEAF
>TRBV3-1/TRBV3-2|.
ASSPQDRNTEAF
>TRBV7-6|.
ASSLAGWNTEAF
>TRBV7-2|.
ASSLDPVPSYEQY
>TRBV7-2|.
ASSWGRDTQY
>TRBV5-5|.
ASSLGRVSGNTIY
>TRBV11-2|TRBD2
ASRILAGLGGELF
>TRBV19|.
ASTRVDLNTEAF
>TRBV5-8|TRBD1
ASSPGQGIVGNQPQH
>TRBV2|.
ASSAIERETQPQH
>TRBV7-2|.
ASSLDPLYGREAKNIQY
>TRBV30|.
AWSVVQAVIDGYT
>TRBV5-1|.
ASSPLPDTQY
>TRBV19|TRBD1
ASSGTGVADTQY
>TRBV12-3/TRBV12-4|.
ASSLEYEQF
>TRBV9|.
ASSVATKGSPLH
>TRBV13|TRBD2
ASSLLAGVGTDTQY